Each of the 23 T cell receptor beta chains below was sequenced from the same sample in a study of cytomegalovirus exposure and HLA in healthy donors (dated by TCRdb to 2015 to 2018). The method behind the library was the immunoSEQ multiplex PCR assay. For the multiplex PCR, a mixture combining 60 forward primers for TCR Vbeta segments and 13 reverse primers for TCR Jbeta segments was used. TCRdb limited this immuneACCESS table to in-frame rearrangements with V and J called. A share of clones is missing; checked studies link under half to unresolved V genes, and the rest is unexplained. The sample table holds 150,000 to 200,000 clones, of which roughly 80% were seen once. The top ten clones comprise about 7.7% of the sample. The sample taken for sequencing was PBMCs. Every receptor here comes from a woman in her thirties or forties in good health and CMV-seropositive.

CDR3 protein: CASSQISNQPQHF. DNA of the CDR3: TGTGCCAGCAGTCAGATTTCGAATCAGCCCCAGCATTTT. The chain combines TRBV6-1 with TRBJ1-5; D not certain. There are 13 residues in the CDR3. The germline V and J ends were trimmed by 5 bases and 4 bases, with 9 bases remaining between them. Germline values: CDR1 MNHNS, CDR2 SASEGT.

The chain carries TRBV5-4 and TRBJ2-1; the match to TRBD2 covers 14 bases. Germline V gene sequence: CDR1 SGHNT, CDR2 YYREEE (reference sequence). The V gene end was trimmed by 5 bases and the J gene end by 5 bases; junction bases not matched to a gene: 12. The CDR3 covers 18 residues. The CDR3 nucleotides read TGTGCCAGCAGTAAACCGGGACTAGCGGGAGATCGGCACAATGAGCAGTTCTTC. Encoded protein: CASSKPGLAGDRHNEQFF.

This CDR3 is CASSPHRYQETQYF. The CDR3 nucleotides read TGTGCCAGCAGTCCCCACAGATACCAAGAGACCCAGTACTTC. The chain is built from TRBV7-2 and TRBJ2-5; D gene ambiguous. CDR3 length: 14 residues. Germline V gives CDR1 SGHTA, CDR2 FQGNSA. Trimming cost V 6 bases and J 0 bases, with 11 bases left between them.

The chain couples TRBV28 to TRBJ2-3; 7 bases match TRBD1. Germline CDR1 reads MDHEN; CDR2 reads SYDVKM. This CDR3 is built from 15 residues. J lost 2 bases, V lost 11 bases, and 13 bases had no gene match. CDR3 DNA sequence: TGTGCCGGCCGATCCGGGACAGTAGCCACAGATACGCAGTATTTT. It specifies CAGRSGTVATDTQYF.

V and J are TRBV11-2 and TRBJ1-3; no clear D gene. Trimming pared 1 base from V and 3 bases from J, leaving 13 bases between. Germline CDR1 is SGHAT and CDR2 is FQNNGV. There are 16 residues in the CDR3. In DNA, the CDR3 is TGTGCCAGCAGCTTAGTTTTCGGAGGGATTGGAAACACCATATATTTT. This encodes CASSLVFGGIGNTIYF.

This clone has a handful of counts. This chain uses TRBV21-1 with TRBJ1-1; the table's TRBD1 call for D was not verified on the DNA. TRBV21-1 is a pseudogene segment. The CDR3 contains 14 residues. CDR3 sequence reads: CASSAGQGGTEAFF. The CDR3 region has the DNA TGTGCCAGCAGCGCAGGACAGGGCGGAACTGAAGCTTTCTTT.

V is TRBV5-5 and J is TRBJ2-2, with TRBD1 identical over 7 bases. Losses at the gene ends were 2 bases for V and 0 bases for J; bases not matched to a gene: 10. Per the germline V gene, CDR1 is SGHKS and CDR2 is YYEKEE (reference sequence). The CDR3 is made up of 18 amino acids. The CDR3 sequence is CASSFVRDSYSNTGELFF. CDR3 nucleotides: TGTGCCAGCAGCTTTGTTCGGGACAGCTACTCGAACACCGGGGAGCTGTTTTTT.

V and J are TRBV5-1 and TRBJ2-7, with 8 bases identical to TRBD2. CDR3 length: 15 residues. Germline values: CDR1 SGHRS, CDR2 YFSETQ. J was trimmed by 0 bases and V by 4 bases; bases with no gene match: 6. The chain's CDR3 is CASSDPGGFSYEQYF. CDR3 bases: TGCGCCAGCAGCGACCCGGGGGGGTTCTCCTACGAGCAGTACTTC. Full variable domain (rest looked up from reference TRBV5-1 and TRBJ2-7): KAGVTQTPRYLIKTRGQQVTLSCSPISGHRSVSWYQQTPGQGLQFLFEYFSETQRNKGNFPGRFSGRQFSNSRSEMNVSTLELGDSALYLCASSDPGGFSYEQYFGPGTRLTVT.

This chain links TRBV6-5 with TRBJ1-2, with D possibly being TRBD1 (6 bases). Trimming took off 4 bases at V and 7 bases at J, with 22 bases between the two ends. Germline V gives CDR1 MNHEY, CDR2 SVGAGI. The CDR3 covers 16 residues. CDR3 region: CASSSSGFWGLGGYTF. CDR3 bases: TGTGCCAGCAGTTCCTCCGGTTTCTGGGGGCTCGGTGGCTACACCTTC.

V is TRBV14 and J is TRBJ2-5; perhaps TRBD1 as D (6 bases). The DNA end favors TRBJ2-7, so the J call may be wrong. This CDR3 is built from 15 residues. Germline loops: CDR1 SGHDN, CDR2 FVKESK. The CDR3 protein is CASSQLTGFSYEQYF. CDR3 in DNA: TGTGCCAGCAGCCAACTCACAGGGTTCTCCTACGAGCAGTACTTC.

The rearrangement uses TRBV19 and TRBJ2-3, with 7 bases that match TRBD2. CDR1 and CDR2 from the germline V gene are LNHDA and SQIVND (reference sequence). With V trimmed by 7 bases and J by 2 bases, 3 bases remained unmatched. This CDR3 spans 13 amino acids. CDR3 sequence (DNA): TGTGCCAGTATGGGGGACTACACAGATACGCAGTATTTT. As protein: CASMGDYTDTQYF.

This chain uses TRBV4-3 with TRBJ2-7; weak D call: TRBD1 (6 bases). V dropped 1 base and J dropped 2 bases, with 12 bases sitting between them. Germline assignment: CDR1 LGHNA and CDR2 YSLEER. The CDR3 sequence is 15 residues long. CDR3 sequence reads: CASSQGVGGPYEQYF. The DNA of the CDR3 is TGCGCCAGCAGCCAAGGGGTAGGGGGACCCTACGAGCAGTACTTC.

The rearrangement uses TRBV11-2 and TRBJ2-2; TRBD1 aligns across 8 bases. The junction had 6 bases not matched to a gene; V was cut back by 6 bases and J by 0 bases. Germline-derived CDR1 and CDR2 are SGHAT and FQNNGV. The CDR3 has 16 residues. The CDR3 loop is CASSLGQGANTGELFF. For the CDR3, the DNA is TGTGCCAGCAGTCTCGGACAGGGAGCGAACACCGGGGAGCTGTTTTTT. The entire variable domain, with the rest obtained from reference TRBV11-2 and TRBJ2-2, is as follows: EAGVAQSPRYKIIEKRQSVAFWCNPISGHATLYWYQQILGQGPKLLIQFQNNGVVDDSQLPKDRFSAERLKGVDSTLKIQPAKLEDSAVYLCASSLGQGANTGELFFGEGSRLTVL.

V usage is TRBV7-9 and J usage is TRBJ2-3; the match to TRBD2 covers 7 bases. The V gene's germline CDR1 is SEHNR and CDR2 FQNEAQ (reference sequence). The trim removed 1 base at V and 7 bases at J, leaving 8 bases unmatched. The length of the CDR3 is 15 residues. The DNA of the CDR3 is TGTGCCAGCAGCTTAGTTCGGGGAGGGCCTAATACGCAGTATTTT. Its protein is CASSLVRGGPNTQYF.

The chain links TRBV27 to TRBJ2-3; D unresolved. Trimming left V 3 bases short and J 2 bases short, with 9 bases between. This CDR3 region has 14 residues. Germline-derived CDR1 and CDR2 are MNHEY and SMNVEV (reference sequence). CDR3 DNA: TGTGCCAGCAGTTTTACCGGTTTCACAGATACGCAGTATTTT. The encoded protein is CASSFTGFTDTQYF.

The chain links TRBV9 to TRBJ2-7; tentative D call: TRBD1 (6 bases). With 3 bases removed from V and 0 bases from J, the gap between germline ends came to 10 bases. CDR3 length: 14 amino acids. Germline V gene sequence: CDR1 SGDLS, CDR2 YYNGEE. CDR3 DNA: TGTGCCAGCAGCGAAAGGGACACCTCCTACGAGCAGTACTTC. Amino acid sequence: CASSERDTSYEQYF. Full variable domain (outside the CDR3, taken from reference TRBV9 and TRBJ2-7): DSGVTQTPKHLITATGQRVTLRCSPRSGDLSVYWYQQSLDQGLQFLIQYYNGEERAKGNILERFSAQQFPDLHSELNLSSLELGDSALYFCASSERDTSYEQYFGPGTRLTVT.

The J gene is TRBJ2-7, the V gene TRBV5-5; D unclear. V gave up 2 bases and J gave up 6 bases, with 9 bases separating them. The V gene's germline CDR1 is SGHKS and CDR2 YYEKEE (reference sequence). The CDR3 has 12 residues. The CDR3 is CASSLQSSEQYF. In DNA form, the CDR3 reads TGTGCCAGCAGCTTACAGAGTAGCGAGCAGTACTTC.

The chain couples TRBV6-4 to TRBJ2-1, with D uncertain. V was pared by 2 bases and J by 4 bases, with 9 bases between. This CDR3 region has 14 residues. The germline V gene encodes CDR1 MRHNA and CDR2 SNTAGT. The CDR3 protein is CASSDGHDYNEQFF. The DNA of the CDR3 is TGTGCCAGCAGTGACGGGCACGATTACAATGAGCAGTTCTTC.

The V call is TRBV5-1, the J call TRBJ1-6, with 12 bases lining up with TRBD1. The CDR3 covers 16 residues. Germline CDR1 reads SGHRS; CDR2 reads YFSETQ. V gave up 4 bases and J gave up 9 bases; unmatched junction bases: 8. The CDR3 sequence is CASSPGQGASSSPLHF. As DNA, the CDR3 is TGCGCCAGCAGCCCGGGACAGGGGGCCTCAAGTTCACCCCTCCACTTT.

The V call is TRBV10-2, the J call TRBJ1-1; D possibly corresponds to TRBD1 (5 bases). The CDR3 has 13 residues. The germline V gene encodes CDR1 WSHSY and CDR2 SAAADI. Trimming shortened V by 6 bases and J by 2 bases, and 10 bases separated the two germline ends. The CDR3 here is CASRTATNTEAFF. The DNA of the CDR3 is TGCGCCAGCAGGACAGCTACTAACACTGAAGCTTTCTTT.

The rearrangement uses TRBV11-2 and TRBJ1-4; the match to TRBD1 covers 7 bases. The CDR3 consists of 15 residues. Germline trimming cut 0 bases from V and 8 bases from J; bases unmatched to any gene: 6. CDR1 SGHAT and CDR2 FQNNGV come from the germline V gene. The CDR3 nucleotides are TGTGCCAGCAGCTTAGAAGTAGGGGGCCGGGAAAAACTGTTTTTT. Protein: CASSLEVGGREKLFF. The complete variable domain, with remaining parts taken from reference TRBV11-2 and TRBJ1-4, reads EAGVAQSPRYKIIEKRQSVAFWCNPISGHATLYWYQQILGQGPKLLIQFQNNGVVDDSQLPKDRFSAERLKGVDSTLKIQPAKLEDSAVYLCASSLEVGGREKLFFGSGTQLSVL.

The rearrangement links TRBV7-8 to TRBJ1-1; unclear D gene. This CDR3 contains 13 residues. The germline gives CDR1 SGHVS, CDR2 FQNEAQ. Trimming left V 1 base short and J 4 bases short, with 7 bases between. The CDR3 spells CASSLDPSTEAFF. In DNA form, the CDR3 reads TGTGCCAGCAGCTTAGACCCGAGCACTGAAGCTTTCTTT.

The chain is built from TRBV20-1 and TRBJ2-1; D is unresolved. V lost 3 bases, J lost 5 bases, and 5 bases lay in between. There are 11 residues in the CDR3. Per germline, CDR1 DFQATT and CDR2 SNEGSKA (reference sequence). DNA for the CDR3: TGCAGTGCTAGGCGAAACAATGAGCAGTTCTTC. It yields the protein CSARRNNEQFF.